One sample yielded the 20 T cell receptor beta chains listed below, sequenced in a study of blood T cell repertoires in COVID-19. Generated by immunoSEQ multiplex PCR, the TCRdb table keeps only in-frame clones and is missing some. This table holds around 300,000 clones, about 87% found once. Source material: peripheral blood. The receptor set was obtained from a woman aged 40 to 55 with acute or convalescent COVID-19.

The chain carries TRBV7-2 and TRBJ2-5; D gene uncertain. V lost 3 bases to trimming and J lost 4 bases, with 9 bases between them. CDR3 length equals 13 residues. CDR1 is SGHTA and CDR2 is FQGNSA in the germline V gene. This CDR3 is CASSFAGLETQYF. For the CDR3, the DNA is TGTGCCAGCAGCTTTGCAGGTCTAGAGACCCAGTACTTC.

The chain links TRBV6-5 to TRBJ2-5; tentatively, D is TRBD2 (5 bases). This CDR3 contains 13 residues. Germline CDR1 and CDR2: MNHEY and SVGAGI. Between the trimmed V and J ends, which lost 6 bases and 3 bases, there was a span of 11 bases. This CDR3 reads CASSGMREETQYF. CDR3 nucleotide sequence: TGTGCCAGCAGCGGAATGAGGGAAGAGACCCAGTACTTC.

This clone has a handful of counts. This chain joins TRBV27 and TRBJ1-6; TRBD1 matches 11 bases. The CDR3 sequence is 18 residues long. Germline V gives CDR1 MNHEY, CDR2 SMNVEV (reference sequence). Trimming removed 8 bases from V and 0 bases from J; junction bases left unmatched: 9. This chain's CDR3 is CASGSGTGGSSYNSPLHF. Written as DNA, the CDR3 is TGTGCCAGCGGATCCGGGACAGGGGGAAGCTCCTATAATTCACCCCTCCACTTT.

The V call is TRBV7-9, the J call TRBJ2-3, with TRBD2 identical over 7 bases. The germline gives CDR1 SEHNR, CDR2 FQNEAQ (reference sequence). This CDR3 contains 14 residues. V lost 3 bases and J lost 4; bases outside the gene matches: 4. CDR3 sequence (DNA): TGTGCCAGCAGCTTCAGACTAGCAGCAGATACGCAGTATTTT. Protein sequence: CASSFRLAADTQYF.

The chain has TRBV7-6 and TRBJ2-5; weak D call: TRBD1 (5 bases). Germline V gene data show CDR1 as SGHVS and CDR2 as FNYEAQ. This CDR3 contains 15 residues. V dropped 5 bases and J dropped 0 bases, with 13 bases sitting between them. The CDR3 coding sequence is TGTGCCAGCAGCCCCCTGACAGCCGACCAAGAGACCCAGTACTTC. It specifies CASSPLTADQETQYF.

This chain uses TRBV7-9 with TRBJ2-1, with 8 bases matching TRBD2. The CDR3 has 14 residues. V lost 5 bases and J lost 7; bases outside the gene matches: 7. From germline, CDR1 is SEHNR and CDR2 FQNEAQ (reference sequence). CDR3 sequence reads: CASSPGGDWNEQFF. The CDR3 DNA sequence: TGTGCCAGCAGCCCGGGGGGGGATTGGAATGAGCAGTTCTTC.

CDR3 sequence: CASSLWHNGNEKLFF. The CDR3 DNA reads as TGTGCCAGCAGCTTATGGCACAATGGTAATGAAAAACTGTTTTTT. The V call is TRBV7-9, the J call TRBJ1-4; D uncertain. Deletions cut 2 bases from V and 4 bases from J, with 11 bases between. Germline CDR1 and CDR2: SEHNR and FQNEAQ (reference sequence). This CDR3 is 15 amino acids long.

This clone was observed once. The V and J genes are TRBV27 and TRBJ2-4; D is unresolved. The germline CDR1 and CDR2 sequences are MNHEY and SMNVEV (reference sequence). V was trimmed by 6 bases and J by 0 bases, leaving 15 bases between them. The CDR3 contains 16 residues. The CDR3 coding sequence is TGTGCCAGCAGACCCACATCCCTTCTAGCCAAAAACATTCAGTACTTC. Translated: CASRPTSLLAKNIQYF.

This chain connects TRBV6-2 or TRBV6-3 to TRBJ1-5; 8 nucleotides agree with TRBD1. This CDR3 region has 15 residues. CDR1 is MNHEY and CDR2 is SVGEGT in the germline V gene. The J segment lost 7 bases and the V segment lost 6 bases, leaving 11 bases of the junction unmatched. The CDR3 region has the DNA TGTGCCAGCAGCCCAGCTCAGGGGGCTTGGCAGCCCCAGCATTTT. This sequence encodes CASSPAQGAWQPQHF.

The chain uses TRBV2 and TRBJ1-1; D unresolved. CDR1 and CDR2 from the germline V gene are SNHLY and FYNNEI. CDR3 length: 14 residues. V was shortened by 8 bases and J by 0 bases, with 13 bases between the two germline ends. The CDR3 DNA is TGTGCCAGCCCCGCCCAGATCATGAACACTGAAGCTTTCTTT. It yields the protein CASPAQIMNTEAFF. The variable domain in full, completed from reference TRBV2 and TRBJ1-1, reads EPEVTQTPSHQVTQMGQEVILRCVPISNHLYFYWYRQILGQKVEFLVSFYNNEISEKSEIFDDQFSVERPDGSNFTLKIRSTKLEDSAMYFCASPAQIMNTEAFFGQGTRLTVV.

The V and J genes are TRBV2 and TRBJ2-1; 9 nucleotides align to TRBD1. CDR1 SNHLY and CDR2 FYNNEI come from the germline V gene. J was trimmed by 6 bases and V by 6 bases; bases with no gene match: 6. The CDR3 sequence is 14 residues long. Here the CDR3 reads CASRGQGSFNEQFF. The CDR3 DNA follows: TGTGCCAGCAGAGGACAGGGGTCGTTCAATGAGCAGTTCTTC.

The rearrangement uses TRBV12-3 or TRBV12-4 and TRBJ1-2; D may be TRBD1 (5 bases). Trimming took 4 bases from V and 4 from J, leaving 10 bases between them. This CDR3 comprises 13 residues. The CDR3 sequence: CASSSGTAYGYTF. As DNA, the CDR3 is TGTGCCAGCAGTTCCGGGACTGCCTATGGCTACACCTTC.

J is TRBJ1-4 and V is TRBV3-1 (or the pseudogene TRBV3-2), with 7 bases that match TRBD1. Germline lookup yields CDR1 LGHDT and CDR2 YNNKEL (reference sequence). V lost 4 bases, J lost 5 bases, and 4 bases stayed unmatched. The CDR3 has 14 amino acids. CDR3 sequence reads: CASSRRQGNEKLFF. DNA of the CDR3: TGTGCCAGCAGCCGTCGACAGGGCAATGAAAAACTGTTTTTT.

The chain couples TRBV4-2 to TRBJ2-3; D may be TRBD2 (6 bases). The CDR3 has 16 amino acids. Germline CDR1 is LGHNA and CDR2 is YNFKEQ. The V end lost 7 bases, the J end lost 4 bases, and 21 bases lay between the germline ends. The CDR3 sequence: CASNRNSGGVADTQYF. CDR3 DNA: TGTGCCAGCAACCGCAACTCAGGCGGGGTCGCAGATACGCAGTATTTT.

This chain's CDR3 is CASSDQGNWDGYTF. The CDR3, as DNA: TGTGCCAGCAGTGATCAGGGTAATTGGGATGGCTACACCTTC. The chain joins TRBV6-1 to TRBJ1-2; weak D call: TRBD1 (5 bases). Germline assignment: CDR1 MNHNS and CDR2 SASEGT. This CDR3 is built from 14 residues. Trimming cost V 3 bases and J 6 bases, with 14 bases left between them.

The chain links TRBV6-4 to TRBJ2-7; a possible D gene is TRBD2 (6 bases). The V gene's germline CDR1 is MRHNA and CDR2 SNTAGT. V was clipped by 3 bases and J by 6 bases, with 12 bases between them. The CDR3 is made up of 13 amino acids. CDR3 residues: CASSELARLEQYV. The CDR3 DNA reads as TGTGCCAGCAGTGAACTAGCCCGGCTCGAGCAGTACGTC.

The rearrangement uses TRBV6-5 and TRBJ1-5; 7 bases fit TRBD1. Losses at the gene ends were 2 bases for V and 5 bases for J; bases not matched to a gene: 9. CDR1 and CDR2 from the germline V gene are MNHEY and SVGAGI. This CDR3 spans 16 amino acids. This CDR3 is CASSYLLYRGDQPQHF. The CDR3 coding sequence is TGTGCCAGCAGTTACCTTCTCTACAGGGGCGATCAGCCCCAGCATTTT.

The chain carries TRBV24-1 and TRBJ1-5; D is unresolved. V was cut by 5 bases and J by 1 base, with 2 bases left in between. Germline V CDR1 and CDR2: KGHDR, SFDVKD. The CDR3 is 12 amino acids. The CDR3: CATSASNQPQHF. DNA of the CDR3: TGTGCCACCAGTGCGAGCAATCAGCCCCAGCATTTT.

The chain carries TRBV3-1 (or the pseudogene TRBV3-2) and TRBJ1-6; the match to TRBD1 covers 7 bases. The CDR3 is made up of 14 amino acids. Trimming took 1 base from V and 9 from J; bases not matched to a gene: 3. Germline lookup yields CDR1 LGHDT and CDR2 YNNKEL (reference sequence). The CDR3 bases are TGTGCCAGCAGCCAAGGGACAGGCGTTTCACCCCTCCACTTT. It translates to CASSQGTGVSPLHF.

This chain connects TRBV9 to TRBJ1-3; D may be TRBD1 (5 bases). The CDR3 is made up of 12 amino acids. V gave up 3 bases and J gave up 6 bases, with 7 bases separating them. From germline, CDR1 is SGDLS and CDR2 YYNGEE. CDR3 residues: CASSARENTIYF. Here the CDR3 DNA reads TGTGCCAGCAGCGCCAGGGAAAACACCATATATTTT.